This T cell receptor beta chain was documented in a study of T cell responses to AZD1222 COVID-19 vaccine. The CDR3 runs to 14 residues. Trimming stripped 1 base from V and 3 bases from J, with 10 bases between. The germline V gene encodes CDR1 MDHEN and CDR2 SYDVKM. Sequencing was performed with immunoSEQ multiplex PCR; in TCRdb, only in-frame clones are kept and a portion is missing. This table has 120,000 or so clones, roughly 84% appearing once. The sequence was obtained from an adult who received the AZD1222 COVID-19 vaccine. Sample: peripheral blood, taken 28 days after the second AZD1222 dose. The rearrangement links TRBV28 to TRBJ2-7; D call uncertain. CDR3 protein: CASSLSGYYYEQYF. In DNA, the CDR3 is TGTGCCAGCAGTTTATCAGGCTATTACTACGAGCAGTACTTC. The full variable domain, in which reference TRBV28 and TRBJ2-7 provide the parts outside the CDR3, is DVKVTQSSRYLVKRTGEKVFLECVQDMDHENMFWYRQDPGLGLRLIYFSYDVKMKEKGDIPEGYSVSREKKERFSLILESASTNQTSMYLCASSLSGYYYEQYFGPGTRLTVT.